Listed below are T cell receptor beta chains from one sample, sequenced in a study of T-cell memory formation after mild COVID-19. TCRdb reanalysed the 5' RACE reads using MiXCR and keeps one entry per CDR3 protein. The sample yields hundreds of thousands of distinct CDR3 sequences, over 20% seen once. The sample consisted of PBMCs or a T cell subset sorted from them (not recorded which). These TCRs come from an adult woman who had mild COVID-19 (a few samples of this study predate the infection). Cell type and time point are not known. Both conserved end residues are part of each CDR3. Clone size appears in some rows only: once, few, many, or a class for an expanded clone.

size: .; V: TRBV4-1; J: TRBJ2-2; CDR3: CASSQEGGPTAGELFF
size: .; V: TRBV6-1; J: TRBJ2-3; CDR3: CASSPHQGSSTDTQYF
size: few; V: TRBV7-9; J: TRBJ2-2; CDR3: CASSPFPSISNTGELFF
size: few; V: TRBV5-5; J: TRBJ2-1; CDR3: CASSRGTSEYNEQFF
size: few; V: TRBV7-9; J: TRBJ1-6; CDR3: CASSPGANSPLHF
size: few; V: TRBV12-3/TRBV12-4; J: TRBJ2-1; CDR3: CASSFGATTPNEQFF
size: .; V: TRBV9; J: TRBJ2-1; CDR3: CASSVASGSYEQFF
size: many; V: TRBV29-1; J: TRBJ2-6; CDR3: CSVRGDSSGANVLTF
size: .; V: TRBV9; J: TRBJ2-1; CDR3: CASSDLVVPYNEQFF
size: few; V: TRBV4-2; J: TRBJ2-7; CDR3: CASSQRTGSYEQYF
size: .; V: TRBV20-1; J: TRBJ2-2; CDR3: CSARDSRVGDAGELFF
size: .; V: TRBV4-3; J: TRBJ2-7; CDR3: CASSQDSSPGLYEQYF
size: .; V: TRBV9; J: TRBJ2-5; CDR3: CASSVAPGPQETQYF
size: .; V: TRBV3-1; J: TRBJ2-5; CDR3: CASKPLGGKETQYF
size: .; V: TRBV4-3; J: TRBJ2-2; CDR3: CASSPIRLASTGELFF
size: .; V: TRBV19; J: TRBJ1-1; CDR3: CASSMGSQGSNTEAFF
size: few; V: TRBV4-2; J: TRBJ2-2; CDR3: CASSQELAGGPGTGELFF
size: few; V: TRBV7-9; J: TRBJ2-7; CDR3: CASSSRTGEPYEQYF
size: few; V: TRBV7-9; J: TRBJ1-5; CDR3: CASSLSPYSEPQHF
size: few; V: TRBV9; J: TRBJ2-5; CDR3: CASSGQLGETQYF
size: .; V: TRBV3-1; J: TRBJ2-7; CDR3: CASSQGSIPYEQYF
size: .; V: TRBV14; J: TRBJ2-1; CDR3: CASKDRSLNEQFF
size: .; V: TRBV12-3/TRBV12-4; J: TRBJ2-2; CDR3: CASSSWAANTGELFF
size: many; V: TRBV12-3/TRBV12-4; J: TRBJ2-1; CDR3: CASSLTTSGRLNEQFF
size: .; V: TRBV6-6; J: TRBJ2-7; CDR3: CASNDRGGYEQYF
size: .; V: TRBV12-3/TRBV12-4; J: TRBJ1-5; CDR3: CASRPGRDDQPQHF
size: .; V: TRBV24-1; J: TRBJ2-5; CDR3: CATSGVGPGTQYF
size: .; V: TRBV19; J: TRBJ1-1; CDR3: CASSLRQGVHTEAFF
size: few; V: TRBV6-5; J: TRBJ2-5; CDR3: CASSYSATSDRRKETQYF
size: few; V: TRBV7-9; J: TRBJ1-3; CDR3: CASSMGQALSGNTIYF
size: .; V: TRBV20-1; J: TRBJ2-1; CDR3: CSAPRTSGGRYEQFF
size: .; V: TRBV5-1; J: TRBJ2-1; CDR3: CASSLDGTAYNEQFF
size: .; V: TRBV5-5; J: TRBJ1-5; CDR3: CASSSRPGWDQPQHF
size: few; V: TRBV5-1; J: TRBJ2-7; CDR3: CASSLGVSEQYF
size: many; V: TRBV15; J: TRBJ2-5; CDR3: CATSRDHGQETQYF
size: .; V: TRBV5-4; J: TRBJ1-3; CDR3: CASSLPGAGGNTIYF
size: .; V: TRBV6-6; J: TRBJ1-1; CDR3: CASSYSPRALRGRGMNTEAFF
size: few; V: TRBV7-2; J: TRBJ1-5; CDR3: CASSLVPGFSNQPQHF
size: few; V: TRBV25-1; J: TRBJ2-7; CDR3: CASSEATGNSYEQYF
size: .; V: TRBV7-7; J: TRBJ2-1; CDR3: CASSLTSGNNEQFF
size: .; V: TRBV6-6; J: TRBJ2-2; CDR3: CASTAGNGGNTGELFF
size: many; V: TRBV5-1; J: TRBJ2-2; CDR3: CASSQALALNTGELFF
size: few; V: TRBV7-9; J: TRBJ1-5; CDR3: CASSPPGAADQPQHF
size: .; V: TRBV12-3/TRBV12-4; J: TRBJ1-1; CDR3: CASSLWGSGRTEAFF
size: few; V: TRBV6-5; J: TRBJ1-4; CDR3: CASSWNRGHEKLFF
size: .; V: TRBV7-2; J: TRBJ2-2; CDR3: CASSLAVAGGNTGELFF
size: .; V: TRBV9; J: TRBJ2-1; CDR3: CASSVAGGMRYNEQFF
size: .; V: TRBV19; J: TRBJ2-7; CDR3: CASSPTSGGLPSYEQYF
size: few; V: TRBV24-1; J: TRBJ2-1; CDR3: CATSDLRVDRGSYNEQFF
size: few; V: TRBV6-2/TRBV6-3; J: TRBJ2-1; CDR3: CASSYPTLWNEQFF
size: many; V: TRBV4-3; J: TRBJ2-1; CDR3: CASSQEGLAGGGEQFF
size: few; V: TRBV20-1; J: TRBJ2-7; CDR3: CSASERGPSYEQYF
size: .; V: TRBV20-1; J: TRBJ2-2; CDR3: CSARDGDTGELFF
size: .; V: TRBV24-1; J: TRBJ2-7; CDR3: CATGQGYEQYF
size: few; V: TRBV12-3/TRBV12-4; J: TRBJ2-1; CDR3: CASSARRGYEQFF
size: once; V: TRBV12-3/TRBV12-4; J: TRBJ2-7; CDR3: CASSSLGHTGAISYEQYF
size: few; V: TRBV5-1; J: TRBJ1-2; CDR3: CASNPTSTGNGYTF
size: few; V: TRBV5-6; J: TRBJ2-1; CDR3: CASSRTTLAGGYNEQFF
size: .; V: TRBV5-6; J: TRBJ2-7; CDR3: CASSGSQGVYYEQYF